This TCR beta chain was recorded in a study of T cell responses to AZD1222 COVID-19 vaccine. This clone was picked up one time. Its antigen is currently unknown. The CDR3 totals 19 residues. V gave up 5 bases and J gave up 2 bases; unmatched junction bases: 17. The V gene's germline CDR1 is SGHTA and CDR2 FQGNSA. TCRdb's table, derived via immunoSEQ multiplex PCR, lists solely in-frame clones and lacks some. The sample yields fewer than 200,000 clones, 75% to 90% seen once. Findings and limits, study-wide: Recipients of AZD1222 seropositive at baseline numbered only 6 or 7.

The chain carries TRBV7-2 and TRBJ1-3, with 8 bases that match TRBD1. This sample comprised peripheral blood, obtained on day 0 of AZD1222 vaccination. This sequence was found in an adult in good health. The CDR3: CASSLNGHRTGPPGNTIYF. In nucleotides, the CDR3 is TGTGCCAGCAGCCTAAACGGCCATAGGACAGGGCCGCCTGGAAACACCATATATTTT.